This T cell receptor beta chain derives from a study of cytomegalovirus exposure and HLA in healthy donors. Findings and limits, study-wide: Cytomegalovirus association was listed for roughly 160 TCR beta chains.

The PCR was carried out with 60 Vbeta primers and 13 Jbeta primers. Sequencing was performed with immunoSEQ multiplex PCR; in TCRdb, only in-frame clones are kept and a portion is missing. This table holds some 200,000 clones. The CDR3 covers 13 residues. Germline values: CDR1 MGHDK, CDR2 SYGVNS. V lost 5 bases to trimming and J lost 2 bases, with 9 bases between them. As to this clone: Its specificity is unknown.

Specimen: PBMCs. The V call is TRBV25-1, the J call TRBJ2-5; D is unresolved. This sequence originates from a girl aged 2-10 years in good health and CMV-seropositive. In DNA form, the CDR3 reads TGTGCCAGCAGTCACAGTCTTCAAGAGACCCAGTACTTC. Its translation: CASSHSLQETQYF.